This T cell receptor (beta chain) appears in the sequencing data of a study of blood T cell repertoires in COVID-19. Overall study: Donors in the United States, Italy and Spain gave samples during acute or convalescent COVID-19. The analysed material was cDNA or gDNA that came from T cells, B-cell-depleted T cells, or PBMCs.

The authors' processing: Using reference gene primer amplification, nucleated cell counts were estimated. Sequencing used immunoSEQ multiplex PCR; TCRdb keeps in-frame clones, though not all of them. Clonal size and the V and J genes are those of that table, whereas D and trimming came from the DNA. The sample contains some 280,000 clones, around 86% of which appear only once. This CDR3 has 15 amino acids. Trimming stripped 2 bases from V and 4 bases from J, with 12 bases between. The germline CDR1 and CDR2 sequences are SGHTS and YDEGEE. The chain is built from TRBV5-8 and TRBJ2-2; D might be TRBD1 (6 bases). The receptor was derived from a woman in her thirties or forties who had recovered from COVID-19. The source material was peripheral blood. The chain's CDR3 is CASSFLLGGTGELFF. The CDR3 DNA follows: TGTGCCAGCAGCTTCCTACTAGGGGGCACCGGGGAGCTGTTTTTT.